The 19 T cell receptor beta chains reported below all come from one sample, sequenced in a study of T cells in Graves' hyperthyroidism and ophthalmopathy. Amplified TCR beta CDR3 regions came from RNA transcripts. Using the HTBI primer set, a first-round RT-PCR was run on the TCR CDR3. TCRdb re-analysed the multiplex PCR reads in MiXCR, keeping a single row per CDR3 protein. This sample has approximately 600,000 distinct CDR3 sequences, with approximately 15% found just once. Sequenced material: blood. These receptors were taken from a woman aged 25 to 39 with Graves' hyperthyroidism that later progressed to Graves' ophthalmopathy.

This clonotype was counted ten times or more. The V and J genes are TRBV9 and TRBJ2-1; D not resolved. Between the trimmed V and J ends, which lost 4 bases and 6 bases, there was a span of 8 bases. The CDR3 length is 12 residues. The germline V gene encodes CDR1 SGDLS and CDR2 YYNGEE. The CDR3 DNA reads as TGTGCCAGCAGCTACCACCGCAATGAGCAGTTCTTC. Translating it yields CASSYHRNEQFF. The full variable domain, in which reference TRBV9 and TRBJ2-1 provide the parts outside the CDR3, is DSGVTQTPKHLITATGQRVTLRCSPRSGDLSVYWYQQSLDQGLQFLIQYYNGEERAKGNILERFSAQQFPDLHSELNLSSLELGDSALYFCASSYHRNEQFFGPGTRLTVL.

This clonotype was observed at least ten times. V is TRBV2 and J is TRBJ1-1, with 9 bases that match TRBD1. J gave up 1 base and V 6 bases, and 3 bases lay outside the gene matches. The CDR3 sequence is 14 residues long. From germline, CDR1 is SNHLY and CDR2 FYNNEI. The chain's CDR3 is CASRLTGGNTEAFF. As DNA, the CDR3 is TGTGCCAGCAGATTGACAGGGGGGAACACTGAAGCTTTCTTT.

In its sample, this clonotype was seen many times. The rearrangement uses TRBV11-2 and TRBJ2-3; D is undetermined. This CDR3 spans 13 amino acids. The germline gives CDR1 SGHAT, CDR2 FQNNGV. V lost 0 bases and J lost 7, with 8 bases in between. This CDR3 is CASSLDQRNTQYF. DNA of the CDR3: TGTGCCAGCAGCTTAGATCAGAGGAATACGCAGTATTTT.

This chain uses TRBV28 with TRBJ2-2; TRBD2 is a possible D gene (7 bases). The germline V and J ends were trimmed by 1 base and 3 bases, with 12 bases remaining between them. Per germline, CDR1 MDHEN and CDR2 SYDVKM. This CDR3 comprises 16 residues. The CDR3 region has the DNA TGTGCCAGCAGTTTATCACCCGGGGGGCACACCGGGGAGCTGTTTTTT. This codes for CASSLSPGGHTGELFF.

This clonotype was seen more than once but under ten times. DNA for the CDR3: TGCGCCAGCAGCCGGACGATGAACACCGGGGAGCTGTTTTTT. Its protein is CASSRTMNTGELFF. V usage is TRBV5-1 and J usage is TRBJ2-2; D is unresolved. V was clipped by 4 bases and J by 1 base, with 8 bases between them. Germline V gives CDR1 SGHRS, CDR2 YFSETQ. The CDR3 has 14 amino acids.

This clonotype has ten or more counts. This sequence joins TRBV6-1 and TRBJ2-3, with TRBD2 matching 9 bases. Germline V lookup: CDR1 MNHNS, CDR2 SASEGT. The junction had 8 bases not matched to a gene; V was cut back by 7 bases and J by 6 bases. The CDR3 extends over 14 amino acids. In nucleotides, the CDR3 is TGTGCCAGCACCATAGCGGGAGCGACCGATACGCAGTATTTT. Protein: CASTIAGATDTQYF.

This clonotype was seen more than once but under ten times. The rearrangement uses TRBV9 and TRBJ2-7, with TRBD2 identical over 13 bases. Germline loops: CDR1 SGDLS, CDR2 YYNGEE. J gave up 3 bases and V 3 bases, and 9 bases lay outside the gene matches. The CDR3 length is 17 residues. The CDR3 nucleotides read TGTGCCAGCAGCGCCGGACCGGGACTAGCGGGGAGCTACGAGCAGTACTTC. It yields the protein CASSAGPGLAGSYEQYF.

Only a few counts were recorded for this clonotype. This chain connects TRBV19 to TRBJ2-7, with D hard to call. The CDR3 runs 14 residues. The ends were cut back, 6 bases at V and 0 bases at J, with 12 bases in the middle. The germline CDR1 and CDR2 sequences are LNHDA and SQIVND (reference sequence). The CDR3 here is CASSRTVSSYEQYF. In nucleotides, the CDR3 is TGTGCCAGTAGCAGGACGGTGAGCTCCTACGAGCAGTACTTC. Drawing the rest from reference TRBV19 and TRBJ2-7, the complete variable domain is DGGITQSPKYLFRKEGQNVTLSCEQNLNHDAMYWYRQDPGQGLRLIYYSQIVNDFQKGDIAEGYSVSREKKESFPLTVTSAQKNPTAFYLCASSRTVSSYEQYFGPGTRLTVT.

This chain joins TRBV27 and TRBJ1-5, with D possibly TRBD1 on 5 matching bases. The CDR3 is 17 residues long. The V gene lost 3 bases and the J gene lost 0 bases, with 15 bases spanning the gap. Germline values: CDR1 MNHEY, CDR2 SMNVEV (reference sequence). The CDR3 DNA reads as TGTGCCAGCAGTTTTACCGGGACTGCAAATAGCAATCAGCCCCAGCATTTT. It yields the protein CASSFTGTANSNQPQHF.

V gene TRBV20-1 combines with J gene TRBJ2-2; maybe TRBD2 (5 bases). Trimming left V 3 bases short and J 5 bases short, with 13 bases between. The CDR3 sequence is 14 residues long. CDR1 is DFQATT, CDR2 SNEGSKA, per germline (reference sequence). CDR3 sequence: CSASGKDVTGELFF. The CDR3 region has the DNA TGCAGTGCTAGCGGGAAAGATGTAACCGGGGAGCTGTTTTTT.

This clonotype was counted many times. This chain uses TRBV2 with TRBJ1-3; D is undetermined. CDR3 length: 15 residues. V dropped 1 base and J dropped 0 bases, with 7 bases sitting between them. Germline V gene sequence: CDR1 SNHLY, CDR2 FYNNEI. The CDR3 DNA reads TGTGCCAGCAGTGAAGAACGGTACTCTGGAAACACCATATATTTT. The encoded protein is CASSEERYSGNTIYF.

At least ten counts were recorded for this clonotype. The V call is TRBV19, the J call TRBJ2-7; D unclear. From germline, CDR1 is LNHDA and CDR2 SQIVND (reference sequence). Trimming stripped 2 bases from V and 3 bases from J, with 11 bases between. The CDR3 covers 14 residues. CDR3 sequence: CASSIQGLDYEQYF. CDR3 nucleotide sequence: TGTGCCAGTAGTATACAAGGTTTGGACTACGAGCAGTACTTC.

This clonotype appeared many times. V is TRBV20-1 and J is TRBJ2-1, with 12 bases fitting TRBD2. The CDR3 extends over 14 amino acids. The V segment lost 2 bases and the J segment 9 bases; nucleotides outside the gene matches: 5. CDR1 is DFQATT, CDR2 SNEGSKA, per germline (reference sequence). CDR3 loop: CSARWTSGTGEQFF. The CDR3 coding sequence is TGCAGTGCTAGATGGACTAGCGGGACCGGTGAGCAGTTCTTC.

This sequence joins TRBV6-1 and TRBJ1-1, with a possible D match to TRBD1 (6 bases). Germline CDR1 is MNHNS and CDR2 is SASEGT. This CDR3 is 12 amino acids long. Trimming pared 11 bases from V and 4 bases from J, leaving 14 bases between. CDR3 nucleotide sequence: TGTGCCGCTCCGGGACATGCCACTGAAGCTTTCTTT. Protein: CAAPGHATEAFF.

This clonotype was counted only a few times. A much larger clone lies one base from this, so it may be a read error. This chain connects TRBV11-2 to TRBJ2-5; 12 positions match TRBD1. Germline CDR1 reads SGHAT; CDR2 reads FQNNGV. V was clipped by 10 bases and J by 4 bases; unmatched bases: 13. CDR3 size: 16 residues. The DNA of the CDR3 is TGTGCCACCTCTGAAGCCGGGACAGGGGGCGGAGAGACCCAGTACTTC. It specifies CATSEAGTGGGETQYF.

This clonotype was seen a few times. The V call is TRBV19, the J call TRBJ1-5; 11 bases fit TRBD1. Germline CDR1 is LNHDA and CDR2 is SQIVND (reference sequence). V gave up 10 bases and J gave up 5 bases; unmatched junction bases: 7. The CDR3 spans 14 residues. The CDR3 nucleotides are TGTGCCACCAAGGACAGGGGGCGCGATCAGCCCCAGCATTTT. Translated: CATKDRGRDQPQHF.

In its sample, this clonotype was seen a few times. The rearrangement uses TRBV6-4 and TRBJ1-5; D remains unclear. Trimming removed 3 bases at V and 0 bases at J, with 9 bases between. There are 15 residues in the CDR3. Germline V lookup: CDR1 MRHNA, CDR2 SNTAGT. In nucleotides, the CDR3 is TGTGCCAGCAGTGAAATTTTGGATAGCAATCAGCCCCAGCATTTT. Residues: CASSEILDSNQPQHF.

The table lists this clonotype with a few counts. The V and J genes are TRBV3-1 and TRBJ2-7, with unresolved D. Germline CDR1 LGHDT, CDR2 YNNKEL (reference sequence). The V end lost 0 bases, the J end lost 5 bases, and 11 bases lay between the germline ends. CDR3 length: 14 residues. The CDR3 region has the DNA TGTGCCAGCAGCCAAGATAGGCATTCCGACGAGCAGTACTTC. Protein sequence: CASSQDRHSDEQYF.

The CDR3 protein is CASSPRQGPSGELFF. The CDR3 nucleotides read TGTGCCAGCAGCCCTCGACAGGGTCCTTCCGGGGAGCTGTTTTTT. The V call is TRBV7-2, the J call TRBJ2-2; TRBD1 aligns across 7 bases. Germline CDR1 is SGHTA and CDR2 is FQGNSA. The CDR3 runs to 15 residues. Germline trimming cut 5 bases from V and 6 bases from J; bases unmatched to any gene: 9. The full variable domain, completed using reference TRBV7-2 and TRBJ2-2, is GAGVSQSPSNKVTEKGKDVELRCDPISGHTALYWYRQSLGQGLEFLIYFQGNSAPDKSGLPSDRFSAERTGGSVSTLTIQRTQQEDSAVYLCASSPRQGPSGELFFGEGSRLTVL.